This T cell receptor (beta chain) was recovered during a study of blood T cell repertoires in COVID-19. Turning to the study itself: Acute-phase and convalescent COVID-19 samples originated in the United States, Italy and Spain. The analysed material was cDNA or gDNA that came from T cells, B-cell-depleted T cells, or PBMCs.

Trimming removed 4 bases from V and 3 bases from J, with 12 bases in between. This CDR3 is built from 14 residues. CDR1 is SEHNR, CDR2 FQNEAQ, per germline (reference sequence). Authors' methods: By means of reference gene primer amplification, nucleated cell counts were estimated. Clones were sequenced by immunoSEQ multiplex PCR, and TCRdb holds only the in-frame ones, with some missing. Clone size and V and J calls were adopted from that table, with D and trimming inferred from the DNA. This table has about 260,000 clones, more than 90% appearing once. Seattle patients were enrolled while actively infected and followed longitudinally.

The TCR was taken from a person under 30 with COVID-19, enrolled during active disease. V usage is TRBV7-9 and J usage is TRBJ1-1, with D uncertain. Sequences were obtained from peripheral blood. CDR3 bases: TGTGCCAGCAGCTCACCGTGGGGAGACACTGAAGCTTTCTTT. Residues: CASSSPWGDTEAFF.